The 15 T cell receptor beta chains below all came from one sample that was sequenced in a study of blood T cell repertoires in COVID-19. Sequencing was performed with immunoSEQ multiplex PCR; in TCRdb, only in-frame clones are kept and a portion is missing. The sample has about 170,000 clones, around 88% seen once. The material sequenced was PBMCs or T cells enriched from blood (not recorded which). The source is a woman aged 50 to 60 in a cohort exposed to, infected with or recovered from COVID-19 (not recorded which).

This chain links TRBV3-1 (or the pseudogene TRBV3-2) with TRBJ1-3; D is undetermined. Germline values: CDR1 LGHDT, CDR2 YNNKEL (reference sequence). CDR3 size: 14 residues. The V gene lost 6 bases and the J gene lost 1 base, with 10 bases spanning the gap. The CDR3 protein is CASSLGDSGNTIYF. The CDR3 DNA follows: TGTGCCAGCAGTCTGGGAGATTCTGGAAACACCATATATTTT.

This clone was seen a single time. The rearrangement links TRBV7-8 to TRBJ2-1, with 7 positions matching TRBD1. V was pared by 2 bases and J by 6 bases, with 10 bases of the junction left unmatched. The CDR3 has 16 residues. From germline, CDR1 is SGHVS and CDR2 FQNEAQ. CDR3 bases: TGTGCCAGCAGCTTATTTGGTGACAGGGCGGGCAATGAGCAGTTCTTC. The encoded protein is CASSLFGDRAGNEQFF.

This clone was recorded a few times. V usage is TRBV28 and J usage is TRBJ1-1, with 7 positions matching TRBD1. This CDR3 region has 15 residues. J was trimmed by 4 bases and V by 6 bases; bases with no gene match: 11. CDR1 is MDHEN, CDR2 SYDVKM, per germline. The chain's CDR3 is CASSHPGTEGTEAFF. The CDR3 nucleotides are TGTGCCAGCAGCCACCCCGGGACAGAGGGCACTGAAGCTTTCTTT.

The V and J genes are TRBV4-2 and TRBJ1-4; TRBD1 is a possible D gene (6 bases). The germline gives CDR1 LGHNA, CDR2 YNFKEQ. With 3 bases removed from V and 2 bases from J, the gap between germline ends came to 10 bases. This CDR3 region has 15 residues. CDR3 in DNA: TGTGCCAGCAGCCACCGGGGGGGCACTAATGAAAAACTGTTTTTT. This encodes CASSHRGGTNEKLFF.

There are a few counts of this clone. The chain combines TRBV2 with TRBJ1-1, with a possible D match to TRBD1 (5 bases). Trimming left V 2 bases short and J 2 bases short, with 12 bases between. CDR1 is SNHLY and CDR2 is FYNNEI in the germline V gene. The CDR3 runs to 15 residues. CDR3 residues: CASSESRGTNTEAFF. The CDR3 nucleotides are TGTGCCAGCAGTGAAAGTAGGGGCACCAACACTGAAGCTTTCTTT.

This clone showed up just once. The chain joins TRBV5-1 to TRBJ1-1, with 7 bases lining up with TRBD1. V was pared by 4 bases and J by 2 bases, with 5 bases of the junction left unmatched. Germline values: CDR1 SGHRS, CDR2 YFSETQ. This CDR3 contains 14 residues. CDR3: CASSQGTVNTEAFF. For the CDR3, the DNA is TGCGCCAGCAGCCAGGGGACAGTTAACACTGAAGCTTTCTTT. Filled out from reference TRBV5-1 and TRBJ1-1, the complete variable domain reads KAGVTQTPRYLIKTRGQQVTLSCSPISGHRSVSWYQQTPGQGLQFLFEYFSETQRNKGNFPGRFSGRQFSNSRSEMNVSTLELGDSALYLCASSQGTVNTEAFFGQGTRLTVV.

The gene calls are TRBV18 and TRBJ2-1; TRBD2 is a possible D gene (5 bases). In germline, CDR1 is KGHSH, CDR2 LQKENI. The V gene lost 0 bases and the J gene lost 6 bases, with 6 bases spanning the gap. The CDR3 totals 13 residues. The chain's CDR3 is CASSPPDSNEQFF. The CDR3 DNA reads TGTGCCAGCTCACCACCGGACTCCAATGAGCAGTTCTTC. The full variable domain, in which reference TRBV18 and TRBJ2-1 provide the parts outside the CDR3, is NAGVMQNPRHLVRRRGQEARLRCSPMKGHSHVYWYRQLPEEGLKFMVYLQKENIIDESGMPKERFSAEFPKEGPSILRIQQVVRGDSAAYFCASSPPDSNEQFFGPGTRLTVL.

This chain's CDR3 is CASSGQGASQPQHF. DNA for the CDR3: TGTGCCAGCAGCGGACAGGGGGCCAGTCAGCCCCAGCATTTT. This chain links TRBV2 with TRBJ1-5; 11 nucleotides agree with TRBD1. V gave up 6 bases and J gave up 6 bases; unmatched junction bases: 4. This CDR3 has 14 residues. In germline, CDR1 is SNHLY, CDR2 FYNNEI.

The chain uses TRBV28 and TRBJ1-3; a possible D gene is TRBD1 (5 bases). This CDR3 comprises 15 residues. V lost 2 bases, J lost 3 bases, and 11 bases lay in between. The germline V gene has CDR1 MDHEN and CDR2 SYDVKM. DNA of the CDR3: TGTGCCAGCAGTTTAGACTGGGGGGGTGGAAACACCATATATTTT. It encodes CASSLDWGGGNTIYF.

This chain joins TRBV14 and TRBJ1-3; unclear D gene. V lost 1 base and J lost 4, with 5 bases in between. This CDR3 has 13 residues. Per the germline V gene, CDR1 is SGHDN and CDR2 is FVKESK. The CDR3 sequence: CASSQGRGNTIYF. In DNA, the CDR3 is TGTGCCAGCAGCCAAGGCCGGGGAAACACCATATATTTT. The complete variable domain, with remaining parts taken from reference TRBV14 and TRBJ1-3, reads EAGVTQFPSHSVIEKGQTVTLRCDPISGHDNLYWYRRVMGKEIKFLLHFVKESKQDESGMPNNRFLAERTGGTYSTLKVQPAELEDSGVYFCASSQGRGNTIYFGEGSWLTVV.

This clone came up a few times. The rearrangement links TRBV19 to TRBJ2-1, with a possible D match to TRBD1 (6 bases). The CDR3 totals 14 residues. V dropped 5 bases and J dropped 8 bases, with 16 bases sitting between them. Germline V gives CDR1 LNHDA, CDR2 SQIVND (reference sequence). CDR3 bases: TGTGCCAGTAGTTCGGCAGGGGCCAGAGATGAGCAGTTCTTC. Amino acids: CASSSAGARDEQFF.

The rearrangement links TRBV10-2 to TRBJ1-5, with no clear D. Trimming took 5 bases from V and 4 from J, leaving 9 bases between them. Per the germline V gene, CDR1 is WSHSY and CDR2 is SAAADI. There are 13 residues in the CDR3. The CDR3 nucleotides read TGCGCCAGCAGTACGACCGGGAATCAGCCCCAGCATTTT. This sequence encodes CASSTTGNQPQHF.

V usage is TRBV3-1 (or the pseudogene TRBV3-2) and J usage is TRBJ2-7; 8 nucleotides line up with TRBD2. CDR1 LGHDT and CDR2 YNNKEL come from the germline V gene (reference sequence). The J segment lost 3 bases and the V segment lost 6 bases, leaving 7 bases of the junction unmatched. There are 14 residues in the CDR3. In DNA, the CDR3 is TGTGCCAGCAGGTCCGGGCGGGGGGACTACGAGCAGTACTTC. Translating gives CASRSGRGDYEQYF.

The V and J genes are TRBV25-1 and TRBJ2-7; no firm D call. The CDR3 runs to 15 residues. Germline V gene data show CDR1 as MGHDK and CDR2 as SYGVNS. V lost 1 base to trimming and J lost 3 bases, with 13 bases between them. The CDR3: CASSELAAPSYEQYF. In nucleotides, the CDR3 is TGTGCCAGCAGTGAATTAGCCGCCCCGAGCTACGAGCAGTACTTC.

This clone was observed a single time. The chain carries TRBV4-3 and TRBJ2-3, with D tentatively TRBD2 (6 bases). Germline CDR1 reads LGHNA; CDR2 reads YSLEER. Trimming cost V 4 bases and J 4 bases, with 12 bases left between them. This CDR3 comprises 14 residues. The CDR3 sequence: CASSRMRGADTQYF. The DNA for the CDR3 is TGCGCCAGCAGCCGGATGCGGGGCGCAGATACGCAGTATTTT.